This is a list of T cell receptor beta chains from one sample in a study of blood T cell repertoires in COVID-19. Using immunoSEQ multiplex PCR, the repertoire was profiled, and TCRdb retains in-frame clones only, with some absent. The sample records around 300,000 clones, 75% to 90% being singletons. Sample: peripheral blood. These receptors all come from a woman in her seventies with acute or convalescent COVID-19. The CDR3 runs from the conserved cysteine through the conserved F or W. Each record gives: CDR3 length, D gene, V gene, J gene, CDR3 protein, CDR3 DNA. D genes are given only for firm matches.

>17|TRBD1|TRBV19|TRBJ1-2
CASSIAGGETYGYGYTF
TGTGCCAGTAGTATAGCAGGGGGCGAAACCTACGGCTATGGCTACACCTTC
>17|TRBD1|TRBV5-1|TRBJ2-1
CASSLDFAGQGGDEQFF
TGCGCCAGCAGCTTGGATTTCGCAGGACAGGGGGGCGATGAGCAGTTCTTC
>14|-|TRBV3-1/TRBV3-2|TRBJ2-7
CASSQDGQLGEQYF
TGTGCCAGCAGCCAAGATGGACAGTTGGGTGAGCAGTACTTC
>14|-|TRBV5-1|TRBJ1-1
CASSLGGGNTEAFF
TGCGCCAGCAGCTTGGGAGGGGGTAACACTGAAGCTTTCTTT
>15|-|TRBV23-1|TRBJ2-5
CASSQSVAVEETQYF
TGCGCCAGCAGTCAATCCGTGGCGGTTGAAGAGACCCAGTACTTC
>11|-|TRBV30|TRBJ2-1
CAWSVGNEQFF
TGTGCCTGGAGTGTCGGGAATGAGCAGTTCTTC
>11|-|TRBV6-1|TRBJ1-5
CASSDRGPQHF
TGTGCCAGCAGTGACCGGGGGCCCCAGCATTTT
>13|-|TRBV7-9|TRBJ1-6
CASVEGSASPLHF
TGTGCCAGCGTCGAAGGGAGTGCTTCACCCCTCCACTTT
>16|TRBD1|TRBV2|TRBJ1-5
CASRGDRASSNQPQHF
TGTGCCAGCAGGGGCGACAGGGCCAGTAGCAATCAGCCCCAGCATTTT
>17|-|TRBV6-2/TRBV6-3|TRBJ2-3
CASSYGGVTPSTDTQYF
TGTGCCAGCAGTTACGGTGGAGTCACACCTAGCACAGATACGCAGTATTTT